This section outlines one T cell receptor (beta chain) sequence together with its context. Its target is not known. In the PCR, 60 Vbeta and 13 Jbeta primers were used. Using immunoSEQ multiplex PCR, the repertoire was profiled, and TCRdb retains in-frame clones only, with some absent. The data contain some 150,000 clones, roughly 80% of them singletons. This record comes from a study of cytomegalovirus exposure and HLA in healthy donors. In nominal health when sampled, donors likely had unrecorded immune exposures nonetheless. General observations from the study: Exclusion as indistinguishable affected some V segments, including TRBV6-2 and TRBV6-3. Altogether, 150 to 200 TCR beta chains were recorded as cytomegalovirus-associated. In an earlier analysis, productive rearrangement rates for most beta V segments clustered near 87% or 30%.

Germline assignment: CDR1 LNHDA and CDR2 SQIVND (reference sequence). V was clipped by 3 bases and J by 3 bases, with 8 bases between them. This CDR3 is 13 amino acids long. V is TRBV19 and J is TRBJ1-2; tentative D call: TRBD1 (6 bases). Sequencing was performed on PBMCs. The clonotype was recovered from a woman aged 40 to 49 in good health and CMV-seronegative. Here the CDR3 reads CASSMGTYYGYTF. CDR3 coding DNA: TGTGCCAGTAGTATGGGGACATACTATGGCTACACCTTC.